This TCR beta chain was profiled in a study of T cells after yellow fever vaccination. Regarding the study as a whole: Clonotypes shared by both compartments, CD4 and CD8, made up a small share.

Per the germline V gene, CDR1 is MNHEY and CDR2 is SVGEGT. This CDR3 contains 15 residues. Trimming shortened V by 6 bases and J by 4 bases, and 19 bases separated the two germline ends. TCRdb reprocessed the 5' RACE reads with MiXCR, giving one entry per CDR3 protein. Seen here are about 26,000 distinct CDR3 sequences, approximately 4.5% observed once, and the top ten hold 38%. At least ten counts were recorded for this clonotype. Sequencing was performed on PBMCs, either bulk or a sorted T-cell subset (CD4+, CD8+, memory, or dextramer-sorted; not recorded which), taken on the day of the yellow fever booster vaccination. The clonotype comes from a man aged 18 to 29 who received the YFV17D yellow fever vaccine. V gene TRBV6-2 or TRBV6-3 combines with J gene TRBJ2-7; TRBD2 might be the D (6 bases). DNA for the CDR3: TGTGCCAGCAGCCCCGGCGGGACCCTGATGTACGAGCAGTACTTC. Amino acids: CASSPGGTLMYEQYF.